Shown below are 30 T cell receptor beta chains from a single sample sequenced in a study of blood T cell repertoires in COVID-19. TCRdb's table, derived via immunoSEQ multiplex PCR, lists solely in-frame clones and lacks some. In the table there are 200,000 to 250,000 clones, 86% of which are singletons. Input material: PBMCs or T cells enriched from blood (not recorded which). The origin of the receptors is a middle-aged woman with acute COVID-19.

The chain employs TRBV18 and TRBJ2-3; D perhaps matches TRBD1 (5 bases). The germline V gene encodes CDR1 KGHSH and CDR2 LQKENI. CDR3 length: 15 amino acids. V lost 2 bases to trimming and J lost 0 bases, with 9 bases between them. The CDR3 sequence is CASSPGASSTDTQYF. DNA for the CDR3: TGTGCCAGCTCACCAGGGGCATCTAGCACAGATACGCAGTATTTT.

A few counts support this clone. The V and J genes are TRBV19 and TRBJ1-5; D uncertain. This CDR3 has 15 residues. Germline CDR1 reads LNHDA; CDR2 reads SQIVND (reference sequence). The V and J ends lost 6 bases and 2 bases respectively, with 14 bases between them. In DNA, the CDR3 is TGTGCCAGTAGCCTCACGGCGAGGGGCAATCAGCCCCAGCATTTT. It yields the protein CASSLTARGNQPQHF.

This chain connects TRBV7-2 to TRBJ2-3, with TRBD2 identical over 11 bases. In germline, CDR1 is SGHTA, CDR2 FQGNSA. The CDR3 is 15 amino acids. V shed 3 bases, J shed 6 bases, and the junction held 5 bases outside the gene matches. CDR3 nucleotides: TGTGCCAGCAGCTTTAGCGGGGGGGGTTCGGATACGCAGTATTTT. This translates into CASSFSGGGSDTQYF. Supplemented by reference TRBV7-2 and TRBJ2-3, the full variable domain reads GAGVSQSPSNKVTEKGKDVELRCDPISGHTALYWYRQSLGQGLEFLIYFQGNSAPDKSGLPSDRFSAERTGGSVSTLTIQRTQQEDSAVYLCASSFSGGGSDTQYFGPGTRLTVL.

J is TRBJ1-5 and V is TRBV5-6; 8 bases align to TRBD1. Per the germline V gene, CDR1 is SGHDT and CDR2 is YYEEEE. J lost 6 bases, V lost 2 bases, and 16 bases had no gene match. The length of the CDR3 is 18 residues. The CDR3 sequence is CASSLNYAGTGARQPQHF. CDR3 bases: TGTGCCAGCAGCTTAAATTACGCCGGGACAGGAGCCCGTCAGCCCCAGCATTTT.

The chain links TRBV30 to TRBJ1-5, with 11 bases aligning to TRBD1. This CDR3 is 16 amino acids long. The V and J ends lost 1 base and 2 bases, in that order; junction bases with no gene match: 4. CDR1 is GTSNPN and CDR2 is SVGIG in the germline V gene (reference sequence). CDR3 residues: CAWSAKDRGRNQPQHF. Here the CDR3 DNA reads TGTGCCTGGAGTGCGAAGGACAGGGGGCGCAATCAGCCCCAGCATTTT.

V usage is TRBV13 and J usage is TRBJ1-2; 9 nucleotides line up with TRBD1. CDR3 length: 16 amino acids. Per the germline V gene, CDR1 is PRHDT and CDR2 is FYEKMQ (reference sequence). V lost 5 bases to trimming and J lost 6 bases; unmatched junction nucleotides: 13. CDR3 nucleotides: TGTGCCAGCAGCCGCAGGGGAACAGGGGGCGAGGATGGCTACACCTTC. The encoded protein is CASSRRGTGGEDGYTF.

This clone was recorded once. The V and J genes are TRBV7-2 and TRBJ2-1, with D possibly TRBD2 on 6 matching bases. Trimming stripped 1 base from V and 10 bases from J, with 20 bases between. The germline CDR1 and CDR2 sequences are SGHTA and FQGNSA. The CDR3 is 16 residues long. The CDR3 spells CASSLVGGVPPGEQFF. The CDR3 bases are TGTGCCAGCAGCTTAGTAGGCGGGGTACCTCCGGGGGAGCAGTTCTTC.

V gene TRBV5-1 combines with J gene TRBJ2-5, with D perhaps matching TRBD1 (5 bases). The CDR3 has 12 residues. Trimming removed 1 base at V and 5 bases at J, with 6 bases between. Germline assignment: CDR1 SGHRS and CDR2 YFSETQ. This chain's CDR3 is CASSLNRETQYF. In DNA, the CDR3 is TGCGCCAGCAGCTTGAACAGGGAGACCCAGTACTTC. Full variable domain (remainder filled in from reference TRBV5-1 and TRBJ2-5): KAGVTQTPRYLIKTRGQQVTLSCSPISGHRSVSWYQQTPGQGLQFLFEYFSETQRNKGNFPGRFSGRQFSNSRSEMNVSTLELGDSALYLCASSLNRETQYFGPGTRLLVL.

The rearrangement uses TRBV9 and TRBJ1-2; no reliable D call. The germline V gene has CDR1 SGDLS and CDR2 YYNGEE. The CDR3 is made up of 17 amino acids. The ends were cut back, 0 bases at V and 4 bases at J, with 19 bases in the middle. The CDR3: CASSVAEEDPLGYGYTF. The DNA for the CDR3 is TGTGCCAGCAGCGTAGCTGAGGAAGATCCCCTTGGCTATGGCTACACCTTC.

The J gene is TRBJ1-2, the V gene TRBV19; 7 bases line up with TRBD1. V lost 4 bases to trimming and J lost 7 bases; unmatched junction nucleotides: 6. Germline V gene sequence: CDR1 LNHDA, CDR2 SQIVND (reference sequence). There are 13 residues in the CDR3. Here the CDR3 reads CASSTGTARGYTF. CDR3 DNA: TGTGCCAGTAGTACCGGGACAGCGCGTGGCTACACCTTC.

This clone was picked up one time. The chain links TRBV11-2 to TRBJ2-3, with 7 bases identical to TRBD2. Trimming took 1 base from V and 6 from J; bases not matched to a gene: 7. There are 15 residues in the CDR3. CDR1 and CDR2 from the germline V gene are SGHAT and FQNNGV. CDR3 in amino acids: CASSLGLLTSDTQYF. CDR3 in DNA: TGTGCCAGCAGCTTAGGTTTGTTGACTAGCGATACGCAGTATTTT. Together with reference TRBV11-2 and TRBJ2-3, the CDR3 gives the full variable domain: EAGVAQSPRYKIIEKRQSVAFWCNPISGHATLYWYQQILGQGPKLLIQFQNNGVVDDSQLPKDRFSAERLKGVDSTLKIQPAKLEDSAVYLCASSLGLLTSDTQYFGPGTRLTVL.

The chain uses TRBV5-6 and TRBJ2-7, with D unclear. The germline gives CDR1 SGHDT, CDR2 YYEEEE. The germline V and J ends were trimmed by 4 bases and 3 bases, with 11 bases remaining between them. The CDR3 loop spans 13 amino acids. The CDR3 protein is CASSARLFYEQYF. As DNA, the CDR3 is TGTGCCAGCAGCGCCAGACTGTTCTACGAGCAGTACTTC.

J is TRBJ2-1 and V is TRBV7-9, with no clear D. The germline CDR1 and CDR2 sequences are SEHNR and FQNEAQ (reference sequence). V lost 5 bases to trimming and J lost 0 bases, with 14 bases between them. There are 16 residues in the CDR3. CDR3 sequence reads: CASSPTLSSSYNEQFF. The CDR3, as DNA: TGTGCCAGCAGCCCTACTCTATCGAGCTCCTACAATGAGCAGTTCTTC.

This sequence joins TRBV24-1 and TRBJ2-3; 8 positions match TRBD2. V lost 4 bases, J lost 4 bases, and 6 bases stayed unmatched. Germline assignment: CDR1 KGHDR and CDR2 SFDVKD. CDR3 length equals 15 residues. CDR3 residues: CATSEKPGLADTQYF. CDR3 nucleotide sequence: TGTGCCACCAGTGAGAAACCGGGACTAGCAGATACGCAGTATTTT.

This chain uses TRBV29-1 with TRBJ1-1; no reliable D call. Trimming took off 4 bases at V and 5 bases at J, with 14 bases between the two ends. Per germline, CDR1 SQVTM and CDR2 ANQGSEA. CDR3 length: 13 amino acids. In DNA, the CDR3 is TGCAGCGTTGGGAATTTACTGGAGACTGAAGCTTTCTTT. It translates to CSVGNLLETEAFF. The whole variable domain, filled in from reference TRBV29-1 and TRBJ1-1, reads SAVISQKPSRDICQRGTSLTIQCQVDSQVTMMFWYRQQPGQSLTLIATANQGSEATYESGFVIDKFPISRPNLTFSTLTVSNMSPEDSSIYLCSVGNLLETEAFFGQGTRLTVV.

The V call is TRBV6-4, the J call TRBJ2-2, with 11 bases matching TRBD1. The CDR3 runs 15 residues. Germline CDR1 is MRHNA and CDR2 is SNTAGT. J lost 4 bases, V lost 2 bases, and 0 bases had no gene match. CDR3 nucleotides: TGTGCCAGCAGTGACGGGACAGGGGGCACCGGGGAGCTGTTTTTT. It is translated as CASSDGTGGTGELFF.

The chain recombines TRBV29-1 with TRBJ2-1; 15 bases agree with TRBD2. Germline V CDR1 and CDR2: SQVTM, ANQGSEA. There are 16 residues in the CDR3. Losses at the gene ends were 7 bases for V and 4 bases for J; bases not matched to a gene: 8. In nucleotides, the CDR3 is TGCAGCGGATCTCCGGGACTAGCGGGGGGATACAATGAGCAGTTCTTC. Residues: CSGSPGLAGGYNEQFF.

This clone is a singleton in its sample. This sequence joins TRBV9 and TRBJ1-3; 9 bases fit TRBD1. Unmatched junction bases numbered 9, after V lost 4 bases and J lost 4 bases. Germline CDR1 SGDLS, CDR2 YYNGEE. The CDR3 has 16 residues. The CDR3 DNA reads as TGTGCCAGCAGCTCATGGGCGGACAGGGGAGGAAACACCATATATTTT. As protein: CASSSWADRGGNTIYF.

This chain links TRBV14 with TRBJ1-1, with 7 positions matching TRBD1. This CDR3 is 14 amino acids long. V trimming: 3 bases; J trimming: 4 bases; junction bases outside the gene matches: 5. Germline loops: CDR1 SGHDN, CDR2 FVKESK. CDR3 coding DNA: TGTGCCAGCAGCCAGGTGACAGGGATCACTGAAGCTTTCTTT. It yields the protein CASSQVTGITEAFF.

V is TRBV5-5 and J is TRBJ1-2; the D gene is possibly TRBD1 (5 bases). V was cut by 0 bases and J by 6 bases, with 18 bases left in between. Germline V gives CDR1 SGHKS, CDR2 YYEKEE (reference sequence). The CDR3 covers 16 residues. CDR3 region: CASSLADWAGPDGYTF. The CDR3 bases are TGTGCCAGCAGCTTGGCCGATTGGGCAGGGCCCGATGGCTACACCTTC. Full variable domain (missing parts from reference TRBV5-5 and TRBJ1-2): DAGVTQSPTHLIKTRGQQVTLRCSPISGHKSVSWYQQVLGQGPQFIFQYYEKEERGRGNFPDRFSARQFPNYSSELNVNALLLGDSALYLCASSLADWAGPDGYTFGSGTRLTVV.

This sequence joins TRBV19 and TRBJ1-5; TRBD1 agrees at 10 bases. V was pared by 7 bases and J by 5 bases, with 8 bases of the junction left unmatched. The V gene's germline CDR1 is LNHDA and CDR2 SQIVND (reference sequence). The CDR3 is 15 amino acids. The CDR3 spells CASTSGQGLDQPQHF. DNA of the CDR3: TGTGCCAGTACCTCGGGACAGGGGCTTGATCAGCCCCAGCATTTT.

V is TRBV3-1 (or the pseudogene TRBV3-2) and J is TRBJ2-5, with 13 bases aligning to TRBD2. Germline V gene lookup returns CDR1 LGHDT and CDR2 YNNKEL (reference sequence). The CDR3 contains 18 residues. J was trimmed by 1 base and V by 0 bases; bases with no gene match: 5. CDR3 protein: CASSQDRGTSGVQETQYF. The CDR3 bases are TGTGCCAGCAGCCAAGATAGAGGGACTAGCGGGGTCCAAGAGACCCAGTACTTC.

This chain uses TRBV7-2 with TRBJ1-1; TRBD1 might be the D (6 bases). The CDR3 runs to 15 residues. CDR1 is SGHTA, CDR2 FQGNSA, per germline. With 5 bases removed from V and 1 base from J, the gap between germline ends came to 14 bases. CDR3 region: CASSPRQARNTEAFF. Here the CDR3 DNA reads TGTGCCAGCAGCCCACGACAGGCCAGGAACACTGAAGCTTTCTTT.

The rearrangement links TRBV12-3 or TRBV12-4 to TRBJ1-1; 8 positions agree with TRBD1. Trimming removed 6 bases from V and 4 bases from J; junction bases left unmatched: 4. This CDR3 spans 13 amino acids. CDR3 sequence: CASRQGAGTEAFF. The CDR3 nucleotides are TGTGCCAGCAGGCAGGGGGCTGGCACTGAAGCTTTCTTT.

A remark on this clone: The same CDR3 arises from other DNA sequences in this sample as well. The chain couples TRBV5-1 to TRBJ1-1; 7 bases map to TRBD1. Germline V CDR1 and CDR2: SGHRS, YFSETQ. V was pared by 4 bases and J by 1 base, with 4 bases of the junction left unmatched. The CDR3 spans 14 residues. The CDR3 DNA reads TGCGCCAGCAGCCCCGGGACAGCGAACACTGAAGCTTTCTTT. This encodes CASSPGTANTEAFF.

The genes are TRBV27 and TRBJ2-7; possible D gene TRBD2, 6 bases. Germline lookup yields CDR1 MNHEY and CDR2 SMNVEV (reference sequence). CDR3 length: 10 residues. Trimming left V 8 bases short and J 4 bases short, with 6 bases between. The CDR3 region is CASGGYEQYF. CDR3 DNA sequence: TGTGCCAGCGGGGGGTACGAGCAGTACTTC.

The chain carries TRBV2 and TRBJ1-1; D not resolved. The length of the CDR3 is 11 residues. V was clipped by 6 bases and J by 3 bases, with 5 bases between them. The V gene's germline CDR1 is SNHLY and CDR2 FYNNEI. CDR3 nucleotides: TGTGCCAGCAGCCTAGACACTGAAGCTTTCTTT. Protein: CASSLDTEAFF. The complete variable domain, with remaining parts taken from reference TRBV2 and TRBJ1-1, reads EPEVTQTPSHQVTQMGQEVILRCVPISNHLYFYWYRQILGQKVEFLVSFYNNEISEKSEIFDDQFSVERPDGSNFTLKIRSTKLEDSAMYFCASSLDTEAFFGQGTRLTVV.

The chain links TRBV5-1 to TRBJ2-1; 8 bases are shared with TRBD2. With V trimmed by 7 bases and J by 9 bases, 9 bases remained unmatched. Per the germline V gene, CDR1 is SGHRS and CDR2 is YFSETQ. CDR3 length: 13 residues. In nucleotides, the CDR3 is TGCGCCAGCCATAGCGGGGCCCCAGGTGAGCAGTTCTTC. Amino acid sequence: CASHSGAPGEQFF. The full variable domain, with the rest looked up from reference TRBV5-1 and TRBJ2-1, is KAGVTQTPRYLIKTRGQQVTLSCSPISGHRSVSWYQQTPGQGLQFLFEYFSETQRNKGNFPGRFSGRQFSNSRSEMNVSTLELGDSALYLCASHSGAPGEQFFGPGTRLTVL.

The chain is built from TRBV5-1 and TRBJ1-6; possible D gene TRBD1, 5 bases. CDR3 length equals 16 residues. The ends were cut back, 2 bases at V and 6 bases at J, with 15 bases in the middle. Germline V gene lookup returns CDR1 SGHRS and CDR2 YFSETQ. The CDR3 nucleotides read TGCGCCAGCAGCTTCACGACCGGGGGTGGTAATTCACCCCTCCACTTT. Its protein is CASSFTTGGGNSPLHF.

In DNA form, the CDR3 reads TGTGCCAGTAGTATCGGTGTCAACGGAGGGAATGAAGGCTACACCTTC. Translated: CASSIGVNGGNEGYTF. The rearrangement joins TRBV19 to TRBJ1-2; no reliable D call. This CDR3 is 16 amino acids long. The V gene lost 3 bases and the J gene lost 8 bases, with 22 bases spanning the gap. The V gene's germline CDR1 is LNHDA and CDR2 SQIVND (reference sequence).